This is a list of T cell receptor beta chains from one sample in a study of shared clonotypes between healthy human individuals. Only in-frame clones appear in the TCRdb table, and some are missing; sequencing was by immunoSEQ multiplex PCR. The table includes some 630,000 clones, around 72% detected once. The material sequenced was memory CD4+ T cells sorted from blood. Every receptor here comes from a woman younger than 45 in good health. CDR3s leave out the opening cysteine and the closing phenylalanine or tryptophan. Some rows have no size entry. The others give once, few or many, or a class for an expanded clone.

TRBV28 | once | ASSLNTGELF
TRBV27 | . | ASSFHGSHEQY
TRBV18 | . | ASSPWTNYNEQF
TRBV11-2 | once | ASSIGTSGGGEQF
TRBV5-1 | . | ASRGTEAF
TRBV7-5 | . | VRSLEKLPNTEAF
TRBV6-6 | . | ASGGGGELF
TRBV4-1 | . | ASSRIPGKAPKLF
TRBV7-2 | . | ASSSVGMGTYNEQF
TRBV7-3 | . | ASSLWEREGPEQY
TRBV7-8 | . | ASSERDSYNEQF
TRBV4-1 | . | ASSQGDHSASYGYT